These 28 T cell receptor beta chains share one sample of origin, sequenced in a study of blood T cells in healthy people across ages. The use of a sample-barcoded 5' primer and a J-beta primer mix characterized a second PCR of 7 to 11 cycles. TCRdb reprocessed the 5' RACE reads via MiXCR and lists one record per CDR3 protein. The table has over 1,500,000 distinct CDR3 sequences, 49% seen once. The sequenced material came from blood. Receptors originate from a woman aged 35 to 49 in good health.

This clonotype occurred a few times. This chain joins TRBV5-5 and TRBJ2-5; no firm D call. The CDR3 extends over 18 amino acids. The V end lost 2 bases, the J end lost 0 bases, and 20 bases lay between the germline ends. Germline V gives CDR1 SGHKS, CDR2 YYEKEE (reference sequence). DNA for the CDR3: TGTGCCAGCAGCTTCACCTTCGCGGTCGGTTCTTACCAAGAGACCCAGTACTTC. Translated, it gives CASSFTFAVGSYQETQYF.

This clonotype has just a few counts. The chain has TRBV7-8 and TRBJ2-3; D may correspond to TRBD1 or TRBD2 (5 bases each). Germline CDR1 reads SGHVS; CDR2 reads FQNEAQ. The V gene lost 1 base and the J gene lost 4 bases, with 15 bases spanning the gap. CDR3 length equals 16 residues. CDR3 nucleotide sequence: TGTGCCAGCAGCTTAGTTTGGGGGATGGAGGCAGATACGCAGTATTTT. It is translated as CASSLVWGMEADTQYF.

The chain links TRBV2 to TRBJ2-5; 9 bases are a match to TRBD1. Near its end, the DNA agrees better with TRBJ2-7, so the J call may be wrong. The CDR3 is 15 amino acids. The germline V gene encodes CDR1 SNHLY and CDR2 FYNNEI. The CDR3 spells CATRNRDRAPYEQYF. The DNA for the CDR3 is TGTGCCACCAGAAACCGGGACAGGGCGCCCTACGAGCAGTACTTC.

This clonotype turned up a few times. The chain employs TRBV4-3 and TRBJ2-7, with D possibly being TRBD2 (6 bases). V was trimmed by 2 bases and J by 2 bases, leaving 16 bases between them. There are 16 residues in the CDR3. CDR1 is LGHNA, CDR2 YSLEER, per germline. CDR3 nucleotide sequence: TGCGCCAGCAGCCAATACGGGGGTATTCGGCCCTACGAGCAGTACTTC. Translation gives CASSQYGGIRPYEQYF.

This rearrangement joins TRBV7-2 to TRBJ2-4; D possibly corresponds to TRBD2 (5 bases). Per germline, CDR1 SGHTA and CDR2 FQGNSA. The CDR3 spans 15 residues. Trimming cost V 1 base and J 6 bases, with 13 bases left between them. Written as DNA, the CDR3 is TGTGCCAGCAGCTTAGATCCGGGGATCGTAAACATTCAGTACTTC. It codes for CASSLDPGIVNIQYF.

The chain is built from TRBV6-2 or TRBV6-3 and TRBJ1-2; D remains unclear. This CDR3 is 14 amino acids long. CDR1 MNHEY and CDR2 SVGEGT come from the germline V gene. V was cut by 2 bases and J by 8 bases, with 15 bases left in between. CDR3: CASSYRTITRGYTF. CDR3 in DNA: TGTGCCAGCAGTTACCGGACTATCACGAGGGGCTACACCTTC.

The V call is TRBV6-1, the J call TRBJ2-7, with 10 bases aligning to TRBD2. There are 15 residues in the CDR3. The germline CDR1 and CDR2 sequences are MNHNS and SASEGT. With 2 bases clipped from V and 6 bases from J, the junction kept 7 bases outside the gene matches. The CDR3 loop reads CASSERIAGGTEQYF. The CDR3 nucleotides are TGTGCCAGCAGTGAAAGGATAGCGGGGGGTACCGAGCAGTACTTC.

Only one count was recorded for this clonotype. This sequence joins TRBV18 and TRBJ2-7; perhaps TRBD1 as D (6 bases). CDR3 length: 15 residues. From germline, CDR1 is KGHSH and CDR2 LQKENI. The CDR3 bases are TGTGCGAGCCCACAGGCAGGCGAGGGGGCCTACGAGCAGTACTTC. It encodes CASPQAGEGAYEQYF.

The chain couples TRBV7-2 to TRBJ2-1; 8 bases align to TRBD2. The CDR3 length is 16 residues. The V gene end was trimmed by 1 base and the J gene end by 8 bases; junction bases not matched to a gene: 10. Germline V lookup: CDR1 SGHTA, CDR2 FQGNSA. CDR3 loop: CASSLDAGTRGYEQFF. The DNA for the CDR3 is TGTGCCAGCAGCTTAGACGCCGGGACTAGGGGCTATGAGCAGTTCTTC.

The V gene is TRBV20-1, the J gene TRBJ2-5; TRBD1 matches at 8 bases. Trimming removed 1 base from V and 5 bases from J; junction bases left unmatched: 15. The CDR3 length is 17 residues. Germline CDR1 and CDR2: DFQATT and SNEGSKA (reference sequence). The CDR3 sequence: CSARGGGDRSSSETQYF. Written as DNA, the CDR3 is TGCAGTGCTAGAGGTGGAGGGGACAGGTCATCTTCCGAGACCCAGTACTTC.

The CDR3: CAGAGVNEKLFF. CDR3 DNA sequence: TGTGCCGGAGCGGGGGTGAATGAAAAACTGTTTTTT. This chain connects TRBV28 to TRBJ1-4; TRBD1 might be the D (5 bases). The V gene's germline CDR1 is MDHEN and CDR2 SYDVKM. Trimming cost V 11 bases and J 5 bases, with 12 bases left between them. This CDR3 contains 12 residues. The variable domain in full, with the rest retrieved from reference TRBV28 and TRBJ1-4, is DVKVTQSSRYLVKRTGEKVFLECVQDMDHENMFWYRQDPGLGLRLIYFSYDVKMKEKGDIPEGYSVSREKKERFSLILESASTNQTSMYLCAGAGVNEKLFFGSGTQLSVL.

The chain recombines TRBV10-3 with TRBJ2-3; D gene unclear. Trimming left V 8 bases short and J 3 bases short, with 15 bases between. This CDR3 has 14 amino acids. Germline CDR1 reads ENHRY; CDR2 reads SYGVKD. DNA of the CDR3: TGTGCCATCCCGTCGGGTTTGGGAACAGATACGCAGTATTTT. Translated: CAIPSGLGTDTQYF.

The chain links TRBV6-2 or TRBV6-3 to TRBJ2-3; tentative D call: TRBD1 (6 bases). V lost 5 bases to trimming and J lost 3 bases, with 24 bases between them. The CDR3 covers 18 residues. CDR1 and CDR2 (germline): MNHEY, SVGEGT. The CDR3 DNA sequence: TGTGCCAGCAGTCCCCCATTACAGGGAGCATCATTAACAGATACGCAGTATTTT. Translation gives CASSPPLQGASLTDTQYF.

The J gene is TRBJ2-7, the V gene TRBV6-5; a possible D gene is TRBD2 (6 bases). Germline assignment: CDR1 MNHEY and CDR2 SVGAGI. V was shortened by 6 bases and J by 5 bases, with 17 bases between the two germline ends. The CDR3 has 14 amino acids. This chain's CDR3 is CASRMDSAGNEQYF. In nucleotides, the CDR3 is TGTGCCAGCAGGATGGATAGCGCGGGGAACGAGCAGTACTTC.

The rearrangement uses TRBV4-2 and TRBJ1-2; 8 bases are a match to TRBD1. The CDR3 has 14 residues. Losses at the gene ends were 4 bases for V and 6 bases for J; bases not matched to a gene: 7. CDR1 is LGHNA and CDR2 is YNFKEQ in the germline V gene. CDR3 protein: CASSPPQGADGYTF. In DNA form, the CDR3 reads TGTGCCAGCAGCCCCCCTCAGGGGGCGGATGGCTACACCTTC.

The chain carries TRBV11-2 and TRBJ2-4, with D maybe TRBD1 (6 bases). Deletions cut 4 bases from V and 5 bases from J, with 15 bases between. The CDR3 sequence is 15 residues long. Germline V CDR1 and CDR2: SGHAT, FQNNGV. The CDR3 DNA reads TGTGCCAGCAGCTCCCTAACAGGGAAGCAAAACATTCAGTACTTC. The encoded protein is CASSSLTGKQNIQYF.

This clonotype turned up a few times. V and J are TRBV20-1 and TRBJ2-3; a weak D match, TRBD2 (6 bases). V lost 4 bases to trimming and J lost 2 bases, with 10 bases between them. This CDR3 spans 13 amino acids. CDR1 DFQATT and CDR2 SNEGSKA come from the germline V gene (reference sequence). CDR3 coding DNA: TGCAGTGCTATGGACTACAACACAGATACGCAGTATTTT. It encodes CSAMDYNTDTQYF.

In its sample, this clonotype was seen a few times. V gene TRBV29-1 combines with J gene TRBJ1-4, with 7 bases lining up with TRBD1. The ends lost 4 bases at V and 5 bases at J; junction bases unmatched: 13. The germline gives CDR1 SQVTM, CDR2 ANQGSEA. The CDR3 totals 16 residues. CDR3 region: CSVAPRQGPTNEKLFF. CDR3 nucleotides: TGCAGCGTTGCCCCCAGACAGGGACCCACGAATGAAAAACTGTTTTTT.

This sequence joins TRBV9 and TRBJ1-2; D unresolved. The germline gives CDR1 SGDLS, CDR2 YYNGEE. V was trimmed by 1 base and J by 2 bases, leaving 15 bases between them. This CDR3 has 16 residues. The CDR3, as DNA: TGTGCCAGCAGCGTAAGCACCGGTGTGGGGAACTATGGCTACACCTTC. Encoded protein: CASSVSTGVGNYGYTF.

The J gene is TRBJ2-5, the V gene TRBV3-1, with D tentatively TRBD1 (5 bases). The CDR3 contains 15 residues. Per germline, CDR1 LGHDT and CDR2 YNNKEL (reference sequence). V was shortened by 4 bases and J by 0 bases, with 12 bases between the two germline ends. The chain's CDR3 is CASSRCRVDQETQYF. The CDR3 DNA follows: TGTGCCAGCAGCCGCTGCAGGGTAGACCAAGAGACCCAGTACTTC.

This clonotype was observed many times. This sequence joins TRBV6-2 or TRBV6-3 and TRBJ2-7; D call uncertain. The germline V gene has CDR1 MNHEY and CDR2 SVGEGT. The CDR3 runs to 10 residues. V gave up 5 bases and J gave up 3 bases, with 2 bases separating them. The CDR3: CASSNYEQYF. The CDR3 nucleotides are TGTGCCAGCAGTAACTACGAGCAGTACTTC.

Only a few counts were recorded for this clonotype. CDR3 in amino acids: CASSQDRGASGSYNEQFF. In nucleotides, the CDR3 is TGCGCCAGCAGCCAAGATCGGGGTGCTAGCGGATCCTACAATGAGCAGTTCTTC. The chain uses TRBV4-3 and TRBJ2-1; 7 bases are a match to TRBD2. V was clipped by 0 bases and J by 1 base; unmatched bases: 9. CDR3 size: 18 residues. Germline V gene sequence: CDR1 LGHNA, CDR2 YSLEER.

This clonotype has only one observation. This chain connects TRBV5-1 to TRBJ2-1, with D perhaps being TRBD1 or TRBD2 (6 bases each). The better agreement between TRBJ2-7 and the DNA end casts doubt on the J call. CDR1 and CDR2 from the germline V gene are SGHRS and YFSETQ. The CDR3 extends over 16 amino acids. In nucleotides, the CDR3 is TGCGCCAGCAGCTTCTTGGTGGGGGGCGGCTACAATGAGCAGTACTTC. Encoded protein: CASSFLVGGGYNEQYF.

This chain links TRBV6-5 with TRBJ1-2; perhaps TRBD1 as D (5 bases). CDR3 size: 18 residues. Germline CDR1 is MNHEY and CDR2 is SVGAGI. The ends were cut back, 2 bases at V and 0 bases at J, with 19 bases in the middle. The DNA for the CDR3 is TGTGCCAGCAGTTACCACACCATAGGGGAGTCCGCTAACTATGGCTACACCTTC. This encodes CASSYHTIGESANYGYTF.

The chain employs TRBV6-2 or TRBV6-3 and TRBJ1-6, with a tentative D call TRBD1 (6 bases). Germline V gene sequence: CDR1 MNHEY, CDR2 SVGEGT. The CDR3 has 14 residues. The V end lost 8 bases, the J end lost 7 bases, and 15 bases lay between the germline ends. CDR3 coding DNA: TGTGCCAGCCGAGAAAGACAGGACAATTCACCCCTCCACTTT. Amino acid sequence: CASRERQDNSPLHF.

This chain links TRBV9 with TRBJ1-4; 10 bases agree with TRBD1. Germline CDR1 and CDR2: SGDLS and YYNGEE. Trimming took 3 bases from V and 8 from J; bases not matched to a gene: 7. The CDR3 consists of 15 residues. The CDR3 loop is CASSEGQGSREKLFF. The CDR3 coding sequence is TGTGCCAGCAGCGAGGGACAGGGGTCTCGGGAAAAACTGTTTTTT.

V gene TRBV12-3 or TRBV12-4 combines with J gene TRBJ2-1; no clear D. The CDR3 spans 12 residues. Between the trimmed V and J ends, which lost 6 bases and 10 bases, there was a span of 13 bases. CDR3 amino acids: CASRATVHEQFF. The CDR3, as DNA: TGTGCCAGCAGGGCAACAGTACACGAGCAGTTCTTC.

V is TRBV21-1 and J is TRBJ2-1; the D call of TRBD2 is as the table states it, not checked on the DNA. TRBV21-1 is a listed pseudogene. The length of the CDR3 is 17 residues. The CDR3 region is CASSPRTSGGSYNGQFF. The CDR3 DNA reads TGTGCCAGCAGCCCCCGGACTAGCGGGGGCTCCTACAATGGGCAGTTCTTC.